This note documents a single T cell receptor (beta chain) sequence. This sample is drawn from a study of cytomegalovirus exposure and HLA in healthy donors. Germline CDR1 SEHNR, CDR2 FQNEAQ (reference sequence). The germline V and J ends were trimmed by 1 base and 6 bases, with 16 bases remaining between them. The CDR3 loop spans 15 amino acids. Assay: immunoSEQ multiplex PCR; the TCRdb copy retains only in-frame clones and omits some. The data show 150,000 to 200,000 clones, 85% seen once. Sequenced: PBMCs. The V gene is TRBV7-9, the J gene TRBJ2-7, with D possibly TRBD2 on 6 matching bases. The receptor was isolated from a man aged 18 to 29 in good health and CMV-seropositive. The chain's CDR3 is CASSLGAGLNREQYF. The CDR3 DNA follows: TGTGCCAGCAGCTTAGGCGCGGGATTAAATCGCGAGCAGTACTTC.